The clone carrying this TCR beta chain has more than one count but fewer than ten. Its antigen is unknown. The data belong to a study of beta chain features in type 1 diabetes. Findings of the study overall: Significant though moderate, a shortening of TCRB CDR3s appeared in all four CD4+ subsets of Type 1 diabetes patients.

CDR1 and CDR2 (germline): SGDLS, YYNGEE. V lost 0 bases and J lost 10; bases outside the gene matches: 5. This CDR3 is 14 amino acids long. The sequenced template was cDNA made from the entire isolated RNA. The data were produced by immunoSEQ multiplex PCR, yet TCRdb's version contains in-frame clones alone and is incomplete. The sample has 40,000 to 55,000 clones, roughly 48% seen once; the top ten hold 0.1% to 0.15%. The clonotype originates from a man between 25 and 39 years old with type 1 diabetes. Input material: stem cell memory CD4+ T cells from blood. The J gene is TRBJ2-1, the V gene TRBV9; 9 bases agree with TRBD2. The CDR3 coding sequence is TGTGCCAGCAGCGTAGGGCCTAGCGGGAACGAGCAGTTCTTC. It translates to CASSVGPSGNEQFF.